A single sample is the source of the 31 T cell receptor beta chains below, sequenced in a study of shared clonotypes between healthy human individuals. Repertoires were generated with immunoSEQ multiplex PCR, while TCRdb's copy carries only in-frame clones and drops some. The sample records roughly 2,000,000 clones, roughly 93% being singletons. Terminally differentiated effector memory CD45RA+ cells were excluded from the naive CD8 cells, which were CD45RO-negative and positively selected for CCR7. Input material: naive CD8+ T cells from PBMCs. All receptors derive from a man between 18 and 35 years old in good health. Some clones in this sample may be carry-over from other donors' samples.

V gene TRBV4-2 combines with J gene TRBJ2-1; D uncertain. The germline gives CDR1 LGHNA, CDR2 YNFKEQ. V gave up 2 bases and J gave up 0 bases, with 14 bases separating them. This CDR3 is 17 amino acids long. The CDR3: CASSQNKVVGSYNEQFF. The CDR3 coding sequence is TGTGCCAGCAGCCAAAACAAGGTTGTGGGCTCCTACAATGAGCAGTTCTTC.

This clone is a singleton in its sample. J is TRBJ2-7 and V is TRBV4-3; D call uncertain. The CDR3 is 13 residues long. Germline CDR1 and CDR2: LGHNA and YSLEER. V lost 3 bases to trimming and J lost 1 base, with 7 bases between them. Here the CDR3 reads CASSQKDSYEQYF. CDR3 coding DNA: TGCGCCAGCAGCCAGAAGGATTCCTACGAGCAGTACTTC.

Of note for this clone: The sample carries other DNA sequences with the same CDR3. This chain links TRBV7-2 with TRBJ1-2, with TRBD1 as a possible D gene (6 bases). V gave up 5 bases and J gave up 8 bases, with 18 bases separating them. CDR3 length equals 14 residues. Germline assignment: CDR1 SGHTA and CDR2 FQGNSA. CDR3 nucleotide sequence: TGTGCCAGCAGCCTAACAGGGTATGGAAACGGCTACACCTTC. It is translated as CASSLTGYGNGYTF.

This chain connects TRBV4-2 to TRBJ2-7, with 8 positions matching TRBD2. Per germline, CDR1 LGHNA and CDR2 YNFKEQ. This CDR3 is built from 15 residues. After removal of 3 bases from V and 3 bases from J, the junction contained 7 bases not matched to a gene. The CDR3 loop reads CASSHPAGVGYEQYF. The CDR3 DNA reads TGTGCCAGCAGCCACCCAGCGGGAGTGGGCTACGAGCAGTACTTC.

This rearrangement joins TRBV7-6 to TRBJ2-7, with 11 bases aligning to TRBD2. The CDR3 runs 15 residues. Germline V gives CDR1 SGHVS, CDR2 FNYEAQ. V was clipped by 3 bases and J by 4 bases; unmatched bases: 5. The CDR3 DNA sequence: TGTGCCAGCAGCTTTGCTAGCGGGAGGATATACGAGCAGTACTTC. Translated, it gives CASSFASGRIYEQYF. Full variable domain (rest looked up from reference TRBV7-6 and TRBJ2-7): GAGVSQSPRYKVTKRGQDVALRCDPISGHVSLYWYRQALGQGPEFLTYFNYEAQQDKSGLPNDRFSAERPEGSISTLTIQRTEQRDSAMYRCASSFASGRIYEQYFGPGTRLTVT.

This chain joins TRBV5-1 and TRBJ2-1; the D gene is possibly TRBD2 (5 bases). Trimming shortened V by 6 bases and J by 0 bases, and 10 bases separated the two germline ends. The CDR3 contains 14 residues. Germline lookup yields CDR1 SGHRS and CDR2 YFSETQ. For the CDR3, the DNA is TGCGCCAGCAAGAGGGCTAGCTCCTACAATGAGCAGTTCTTC. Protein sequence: CASKRASSYNEQFF.

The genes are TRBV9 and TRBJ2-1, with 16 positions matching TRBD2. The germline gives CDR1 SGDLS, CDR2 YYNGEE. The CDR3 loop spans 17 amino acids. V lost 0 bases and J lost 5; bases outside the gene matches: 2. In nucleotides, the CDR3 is TGTGCCAGCAGCGTAGCGGGACTAGCGGGAGGGAACAATGAGCAGTTCTTC. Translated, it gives CASSVAGLAGGNNEQFF.

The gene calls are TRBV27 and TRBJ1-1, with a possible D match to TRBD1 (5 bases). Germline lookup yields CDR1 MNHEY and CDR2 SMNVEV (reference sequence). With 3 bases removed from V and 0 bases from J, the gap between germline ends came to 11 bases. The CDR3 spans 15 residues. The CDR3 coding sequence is TGTGCCAGCAGTTTTTTACTGGGGGTGAACACTGAAGCTTTCTTT. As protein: CASSFLLGVNTEAFF.

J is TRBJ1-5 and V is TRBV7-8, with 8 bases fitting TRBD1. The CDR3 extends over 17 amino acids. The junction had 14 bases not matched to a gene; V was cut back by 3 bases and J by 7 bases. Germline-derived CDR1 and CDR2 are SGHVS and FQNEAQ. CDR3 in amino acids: CASSLSRYRDRSQPQHF. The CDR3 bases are TGTGCCAGCAGCTTGTCGCGCTACCGGGACAGGTCACAGCCCCAGCATTTT.

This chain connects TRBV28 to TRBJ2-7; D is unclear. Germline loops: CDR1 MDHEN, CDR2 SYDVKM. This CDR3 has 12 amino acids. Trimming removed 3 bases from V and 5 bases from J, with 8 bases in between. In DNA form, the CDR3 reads TGTGCCAGCAGTTTCTCAGCAGACGAGCAGTACTTC. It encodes CASSFSADEQYF.

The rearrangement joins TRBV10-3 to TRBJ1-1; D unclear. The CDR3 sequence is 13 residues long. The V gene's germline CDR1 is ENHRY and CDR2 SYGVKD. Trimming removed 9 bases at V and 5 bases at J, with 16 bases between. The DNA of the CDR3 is TGTGCCATTAAAGCTTCCCCTGGGACTGAAGCTTTCTTT. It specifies CAIKASPGTEAFF.

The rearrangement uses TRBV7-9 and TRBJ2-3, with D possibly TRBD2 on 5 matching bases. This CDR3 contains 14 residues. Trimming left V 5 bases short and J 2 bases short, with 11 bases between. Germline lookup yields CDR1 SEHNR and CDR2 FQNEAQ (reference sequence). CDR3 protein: CASSRPGVTDTQYF. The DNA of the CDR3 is TGTGCCAGCAGCCGACCCGGGGTCACAGATACGCAGTATTTT.

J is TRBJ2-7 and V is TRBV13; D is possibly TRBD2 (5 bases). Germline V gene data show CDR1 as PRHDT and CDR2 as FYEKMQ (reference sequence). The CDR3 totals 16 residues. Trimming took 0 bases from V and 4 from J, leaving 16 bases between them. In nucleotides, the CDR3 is TGTGCCAGCAGCTTAGGGGCTTCCCCGGGGATATACGAGCAGTACTTC. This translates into CASSLGASPGIYEQYF.

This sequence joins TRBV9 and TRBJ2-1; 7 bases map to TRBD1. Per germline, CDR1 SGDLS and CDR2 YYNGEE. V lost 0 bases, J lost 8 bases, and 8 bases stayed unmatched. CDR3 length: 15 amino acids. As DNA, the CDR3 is TGTGCCAGCAGCGTAGGAACGACAGGGAGCGATGAGCAGTTCTTC. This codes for CASSVGTTGSDEQFF.

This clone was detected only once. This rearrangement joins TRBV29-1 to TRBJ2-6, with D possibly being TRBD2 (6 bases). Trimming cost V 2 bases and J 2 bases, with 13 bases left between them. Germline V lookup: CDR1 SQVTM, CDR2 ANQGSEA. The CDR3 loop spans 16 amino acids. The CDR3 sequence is CSVEMLADTGANVLTF. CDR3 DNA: TGCAGCGTTGAAATGTTAGCGGATACTGGGGCCAACGTCCTGACTTTC.

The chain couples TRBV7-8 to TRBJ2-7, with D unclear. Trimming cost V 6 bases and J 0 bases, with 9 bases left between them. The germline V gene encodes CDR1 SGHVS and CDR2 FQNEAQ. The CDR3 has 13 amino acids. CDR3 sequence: CASSVDPSYEQYF. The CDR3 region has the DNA TGTGCCAGCAGTGTGGACCCCTCCTACGAGCAGTACTTC.

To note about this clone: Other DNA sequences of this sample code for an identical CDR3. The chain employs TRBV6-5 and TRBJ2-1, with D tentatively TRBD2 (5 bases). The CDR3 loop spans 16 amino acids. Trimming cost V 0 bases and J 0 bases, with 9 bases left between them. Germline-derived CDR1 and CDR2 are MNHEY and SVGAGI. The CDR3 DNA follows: TGTGCCAGCAGTTACTCGTGGGAGAGCTCCTACAATGAGCAGTTCTTC. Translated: CASSYSWESSYNEQFF.

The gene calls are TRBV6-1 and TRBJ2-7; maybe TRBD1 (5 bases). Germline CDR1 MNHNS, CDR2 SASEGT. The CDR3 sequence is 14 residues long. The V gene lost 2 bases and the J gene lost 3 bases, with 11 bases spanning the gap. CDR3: CASSERGHLYEQYF. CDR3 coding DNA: TGTGCCAGCAGTGAAAGAGGACACCTCTACGAGCAGTACTTC.

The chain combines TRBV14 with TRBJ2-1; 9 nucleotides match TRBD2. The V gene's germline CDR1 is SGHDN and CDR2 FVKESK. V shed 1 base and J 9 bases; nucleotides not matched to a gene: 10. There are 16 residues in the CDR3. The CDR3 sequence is CASSQGLSGRIREQFF. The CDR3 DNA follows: TGTGCCAGCAGCCAAGGGCTCAGCGGGAGGATACGTGAGCAGTTCTTC.

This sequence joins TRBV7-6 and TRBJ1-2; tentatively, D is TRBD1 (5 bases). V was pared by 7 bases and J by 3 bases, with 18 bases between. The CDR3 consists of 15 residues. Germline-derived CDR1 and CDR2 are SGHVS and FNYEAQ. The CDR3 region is CASTPRPGWDYGYTF. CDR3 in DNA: TGTGCCAGCACCCCCCGGCCAGGGTGGGACTATGGCTACACCTTC.

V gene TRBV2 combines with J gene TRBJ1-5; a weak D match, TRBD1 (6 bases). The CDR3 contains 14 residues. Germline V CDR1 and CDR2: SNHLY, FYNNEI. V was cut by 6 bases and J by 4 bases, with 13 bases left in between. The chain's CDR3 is CASRREGGNQPQHF. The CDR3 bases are TGTGCCAGCAGAAGGGAGGGGGGAAATCAGCCCCAGCATTTT.

In DNA form, the CDR3 reads TGTGCCAGCAGTTATCAGGGGCAGGGGACTGGCTACACCTTC. Translated: CASSYQGQGTGYTF. The chain joins TRBV6-5 to TRBJ1-2; tentatively, D is TRBD1 (6 bases). The length of the CDR3 is 14 residues. Trimming cost V 3 bases and J 7 bases, with 15 bases left between them. Germline loops: CDR1 MNHEY, CDR2 SVGAGI.

CDR3 residues: CASSLRGLAGQPSDEQFF. The CDR3 coding sequence is TGTGCCAGCAGTTTAAGGGGACTAGCGGGGCAACCATCCGATGAGCAGTTCTTC. The rearrangement joins TRBV28 to TRBJ2-1; 13 bases are shared with TRBD2. The germline V gene has CDR1 MDHEN and CDR2 SYDVKM. The CDR3 has 18 residues. J gave up 8 bases and V 2 bases, and 12 bases lay outside the gene matches. The full variable domain, rest sourced from reference TRBV28 and TRBJ2-1, is DVKVTQSSRYLVKRTGEKVFLECVQDMDHENMFWYRQDPGLGLRLIYFSYDVKMKEKGDIPEGYSVSREKKERFSLILESASTNQTSMYLCASSLRGLAGQPSDEQFFGPGTRLTVL.

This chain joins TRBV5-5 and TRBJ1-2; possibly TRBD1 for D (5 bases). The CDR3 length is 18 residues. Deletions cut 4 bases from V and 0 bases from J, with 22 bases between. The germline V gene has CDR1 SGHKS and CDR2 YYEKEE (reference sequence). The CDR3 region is CASSQGWDSYSANYGYTF. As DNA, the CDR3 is TGTGCCAGCAGCCAGGGATGGGACTCCTACTCAGCTAACTATGGCTACACCTTC.

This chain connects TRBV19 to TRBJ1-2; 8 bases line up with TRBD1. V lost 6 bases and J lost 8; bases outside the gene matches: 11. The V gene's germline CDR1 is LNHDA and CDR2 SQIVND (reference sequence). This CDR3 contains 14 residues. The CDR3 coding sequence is TGTGCCAGTAGCCGCCAGGGGGCTCAAGGAGGCTACACCTTC. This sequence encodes CASSRQGAQGGYTF.

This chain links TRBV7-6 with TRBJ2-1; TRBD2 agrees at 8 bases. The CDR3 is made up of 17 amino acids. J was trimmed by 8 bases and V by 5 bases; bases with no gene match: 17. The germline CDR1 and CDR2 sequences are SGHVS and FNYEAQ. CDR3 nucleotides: TGTGCCAGCAGCCCACAGATTGCGCGGGAGGCCGCGGATGAGCAGTTCTTC. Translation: CASSPQIAREAADEQFF.

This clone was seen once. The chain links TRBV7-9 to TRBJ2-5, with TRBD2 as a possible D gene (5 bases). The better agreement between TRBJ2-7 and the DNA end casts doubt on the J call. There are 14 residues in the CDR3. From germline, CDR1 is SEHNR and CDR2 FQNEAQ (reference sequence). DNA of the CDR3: TGTGCCAGCAGCACCCCCGACGGGATCTACGAGCAGTACTTC. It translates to CASSTPDGIYEQYF.

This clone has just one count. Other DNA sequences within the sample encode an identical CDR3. The CDR3 reads CASSHTREKLFF. The CDR3 coding sequence is TGCGCCAGCAGCCACACCCGGGAGAAACTGTTTTTT. This chain joins TRBV4-1 and TRBJ1-4; no reliable D call. The V and J ends lost 3 bases and 11 bases respectively, with 10 bases between them. CDR3 length equals 12 residues. Germline assignment: CDR1 MGHRA and CDR2 YSYEKL.

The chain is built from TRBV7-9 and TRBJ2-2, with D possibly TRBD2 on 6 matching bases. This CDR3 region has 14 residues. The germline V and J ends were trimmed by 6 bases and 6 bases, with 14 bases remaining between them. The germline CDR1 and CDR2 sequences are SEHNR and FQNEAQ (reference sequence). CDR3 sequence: CASRPLEGPGELFF. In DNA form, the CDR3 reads TGTGCCAGCAGGCCTTTGGAGGGACCCGGGGAGCTGTTTTTT.

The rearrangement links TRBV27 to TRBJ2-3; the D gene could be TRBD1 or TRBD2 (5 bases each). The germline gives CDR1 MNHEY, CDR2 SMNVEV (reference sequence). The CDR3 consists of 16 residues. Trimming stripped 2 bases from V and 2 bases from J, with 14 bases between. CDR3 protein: CASSLLGLGTTDTQYF. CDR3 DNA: TGTGCCAGCAGTTTACTTGGTTTAGGGACCACAGATACGCAGTATTTT.

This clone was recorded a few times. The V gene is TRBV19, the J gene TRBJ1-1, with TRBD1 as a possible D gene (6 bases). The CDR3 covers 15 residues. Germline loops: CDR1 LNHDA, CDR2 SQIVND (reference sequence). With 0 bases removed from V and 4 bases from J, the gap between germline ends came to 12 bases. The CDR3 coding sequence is TGTGCCAGTAGTATAGATCTGGGGGCTGGCACTGAAGCTTTCTTT. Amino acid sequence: CASSIDLGAGTEAFF.